Sequencing of this T cell receptor (beta chain) was carried out in a study of cytomegalovirus exposure and HLA in healthy donors. Study findings and constraints: Generally TCR sequences proved uncommon, though certain public TCRs appeared in numerous donors.

With 6 bases clipped from V and 5 bases from J, the junction kept 8 bases outside the gene matches. Germline loops: CDR1 PRHDT, CDR2 FYEKMQ (reference sequence). The CDR3 totals 14 residues. Researchers ran the PCR with 60 Vbeta and 13 Jbeta primers. The data were produced by immunoSEQ multiplex PCR, yet TCRdb's version contains in-frame clones alone and is incomplete. The data hold approximately 40,000 clones, with roughly 88% observed a single time. Everyone who donated was a healthy bone marrow donor. This clone turned up a few times. Its antigen is not identified. The sequence came from a woman aged 40 to 50 in good health and CMV-seropositive. Sequencing was done on a sample of PBMCs. V and J are TRBV13 and TRBJ2-5; TRBD2 matches at 8 bases. In DNA form, the CDR3 reads TGTGCCAGCAGAAAACGGGGGGGAAGTGAGACCCAGTACTTC. Amino acids: CASRKRGGSETQYF.